This T cell receptor (beta chain) was obtained from a study of T cell responses to AZD1222 COVID-19 vaccine. TCRdb keeps only in-frame clones here, not all; method: immunoSEQ multiplex PCR. The table has 200,000 or so clones, roughly 91% seen once. Details on this clone: Its antigen is not identified.

Study-wide points: Spike as a whole was targeted by vaccine-associated CD4 TCRs, dominant at 160-218 and 743-854.

Germline V gene data show CDR1 as MNHNS and CDR2 as SASEGT. This CDR3 spans 13 amino acids. The V and J ends lost 3 bases and 5 bases respectively, with 5 bases between them. The TCR originated in an adult in good health. The V call is TRBV6-1, the J call TRBJ1-6; no clear D gene. The material was peripheral blood, obtained on day 0 of MenACWY control vaccination. The CDR3, as DNA: TGTGCCAGCAGTGAGGTAGATAATTCACCCCTCCACTTT. Translating gives CASSEVDNSPLHF.